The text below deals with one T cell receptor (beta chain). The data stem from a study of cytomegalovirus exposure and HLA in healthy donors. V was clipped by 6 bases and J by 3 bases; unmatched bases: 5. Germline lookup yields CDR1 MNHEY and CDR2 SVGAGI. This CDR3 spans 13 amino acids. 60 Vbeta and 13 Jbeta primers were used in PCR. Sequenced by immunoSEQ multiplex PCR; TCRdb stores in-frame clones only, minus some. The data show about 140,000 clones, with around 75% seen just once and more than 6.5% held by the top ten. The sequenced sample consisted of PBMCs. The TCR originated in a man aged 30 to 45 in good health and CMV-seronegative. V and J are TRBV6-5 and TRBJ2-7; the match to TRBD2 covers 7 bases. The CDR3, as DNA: TGTGCCAGCAGACCCGGGGGGATCTACGAGCAGTACTTC. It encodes CASRPGGIYEQYF.